Given below is one TCR beta chain in context. No antigen is known for it. ViraFEST used viral peptide pools to expand antigen-specific CD4+ T cells before sequencing. Following culture for about ten days, CD4+ T cells were isolated. Previously uninfected by SARS-CoV-2, the vaccine recipients also showed negative nucleocapsid antibodies. With around 10 ug/ml peptides and 9 to 10 IU/ml IL-2, fewer than 2.5 million PBMC per well were cultured. Researchers swapped half the medium for IL-2 medium on both days 3 and 7. This sample stems from a study of vaccination effects on CD4 cells after COVID-19. Method: immunoSEQ multiplex PCR; TCRdb's copy keeps in-frame clones and lacks some. The data hold about 41,000 clones, with more than 65% observed a single time. General observations from the study: From healthy vaccinees, only 1 of 255 vaccine-induced clones also reacted to common cold coronaviruses.

This clonotype was sampled from a human donor who received a COVID-19 vaccine. The material was CD4+ T cells from PBMCs cultured with HCoV-NL63 spike peptides, obtained before COVID-19 vaccination.

The CDR3 sequence is CASRPTGGQETQYF. The CDR3 bases are TGTGCCAGCAGGCCAACAGGGGGCCAAGAGACCCAGTACTTC. The V and J genes are TRBV6-6 and TRBJ2-5, with 8 positions matching TRBD1. CDR3 length: 14 amino acids. V lost 6 bases, J lost 1 base, and 4 bases stayed unmatched. CDR1 MNHNY and CDR2 SVGAGI come from the germline V gene (reference sequence).